The clone carrying this TCR beta chain has more than one count but fewer than ten. Its target is unknown. The data derive from a study of cytotoxic CD8 clonotypes in ibrutinib-treated CLL. The wider study: Productive templates per sample averaged approximately 250,000; productive rearrangements, approximately 93,000.

Findings and limits, study-wide: Clonality increased at ibrutinib response and stayed stable in sustained remission. At progression, however, it fell back toward baseline. Treatment left the uncommon public clonotypes either contracted or stable in frequency.

Profiled with immunoSEQ multiplex PCR; TCRdb holds only in-frame clones, not every one. The table includes about 130,000 clones, approximately 80% detected once. Frozen PBMC stocks contributed about 1.8 micrograms of genomic DNA to the TCR beta libraries. The CDR3 runs 18 residues. Germline CDR1 reads SNHLY; CDR2 reads FYNNEI. Trimming pared 2 bases from V and 2 bases from J, leaving 21 bases between. V usage is TRBV2 and J usage is TRBJ2-5; tentatively, D is TRBD2 (6 bases). This TCR was recovered from a human donor with chronic lymphocytic leukemia. This sample comprised PBMCs, obtained after 12 months of ibrutinib treatment. CDR3 sequence: CASSESFQVGRPQETQYF. DNA for the CDR3: TGTGCCAGCAGTGAAAGTTTTCAGGTCGGGAGACCTCAAGAGACCCAGTACTTC. Looking up the rest from reference TRBV2 and TRBJ2-5 gives the full variable domain: EPEVTQTPSHQVTQMGQEVILRCVPISNHLYFYWYRQILGQKVEFLVSFYNNEISEKSEIFDDQFSVERPDGSNFTLKIRSTKLEDSAMYFCASSESFQVGRPQETQYFGPGTRLLVL.